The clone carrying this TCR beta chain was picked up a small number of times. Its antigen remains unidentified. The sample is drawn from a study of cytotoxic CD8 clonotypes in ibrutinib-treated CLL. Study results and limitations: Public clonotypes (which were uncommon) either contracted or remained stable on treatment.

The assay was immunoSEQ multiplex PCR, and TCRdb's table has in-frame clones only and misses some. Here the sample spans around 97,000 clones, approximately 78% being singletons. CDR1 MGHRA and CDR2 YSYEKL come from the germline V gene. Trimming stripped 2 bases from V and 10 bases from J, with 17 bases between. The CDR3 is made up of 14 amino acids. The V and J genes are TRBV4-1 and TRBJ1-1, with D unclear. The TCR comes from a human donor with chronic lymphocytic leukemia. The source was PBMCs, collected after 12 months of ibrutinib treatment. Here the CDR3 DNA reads TGCGCCAGCAGCCAACCCTATACACCGTCCGGAGCTTTCTTT. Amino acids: CASSQPYTPSGAFF.